The T cell receptor (beta chain) under discussion was sequenced for a study of blood T cell repertoires in COVID-19. This clone was detected many times. Method: immunoSEQ multiplex PCR; TCRdb's copy keeps in-frame clones and lacks some. The table lists approximately 69,000 clones, about four fifths of them singletons. The receptor was isolated from a human donor in a cohort sampled during active COVID-19. Specimen: peripheral blood.

In DNA form, the CDR3 reads TGTGCCAGCAGCTTAGCCCGGACAGGGATCGGGGAGCTGTTTTTT. Translating it yields CASSLARTGIGELFF. The chain combines TRBV7-8 with TRBJ2-2; 8 bases map to TRBD1. CDR1 is SGHVS, CDR2 FQNEAQ, per germline. Trimming at V came to 0 bases and at J to 7 bases, leaving 4 bases not matched to a gene. The CDR3 is 15 amino acids.